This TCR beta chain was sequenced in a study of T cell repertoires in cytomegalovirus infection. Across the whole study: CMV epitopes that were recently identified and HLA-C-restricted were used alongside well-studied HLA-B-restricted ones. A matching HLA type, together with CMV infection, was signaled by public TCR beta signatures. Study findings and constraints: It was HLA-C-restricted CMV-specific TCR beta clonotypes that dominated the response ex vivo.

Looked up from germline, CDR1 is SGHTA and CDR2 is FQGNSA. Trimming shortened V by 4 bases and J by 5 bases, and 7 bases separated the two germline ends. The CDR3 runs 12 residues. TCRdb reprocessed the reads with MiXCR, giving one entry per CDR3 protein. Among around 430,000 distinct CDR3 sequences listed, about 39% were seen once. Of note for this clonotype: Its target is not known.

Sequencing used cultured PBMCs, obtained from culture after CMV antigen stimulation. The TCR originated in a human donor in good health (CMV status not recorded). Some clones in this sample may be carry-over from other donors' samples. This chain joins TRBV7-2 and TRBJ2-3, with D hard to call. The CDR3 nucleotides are TGTGCCAGCAGCTATGTTGTAGATACGCAGTATTTT. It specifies CASSYVVDTQYF.